The 32 T cell receptor beta chains given below trace back to one sample, sequenced in a study of blood T cell repertoires in COVID-19. TCRdb's table, derived via immunoSEQ multiplex PCR, lists solely in-frame clones and lacks some. The sample gives 200,000 to 250,000 clones, about 85% of which show up once; around 3% is in the top ten. Input material: peripheral blood. Receptors were obtained from a man in his fifties or sixties who had recovered from COVID-19.

The chain couples TRBV18 to TRBJ2-5; TRBD2 matches at 9 bases. The CDR3 runs 15 residues. J was trimmed by 2 bases and V by 1 base; bases with no gene match: 2. Germline lookup yields CDR1 KGHSH and CDR2 LQKENI. CDR3 nucleotide sequence: TGTGCCAGCTCACCACGTCTAGCGGGACAAGAGACCCAGTACTTC. It specifies CASSPRLAGQETQYF.

The chain carries TRBV28 and TRBJ2-4; TRBD1 matches 7 bases. Germline V lookup: CDR1 MDHEN, CDR2 SYDVKM. Unmatched junction bases numbered 10, after V lost 5 bases and J lost 0 bases. The CDR3 runs to 17 residues. The CDR3: CASSPARDSLAKNIQYF. The CDR3 nucleotides read TGTGCCAGCAGTCCCGCAAGGGACAGCCTAGCCAAAAACATTCAGTACTTC.

This chain links TRBV27 with TRBJ2-7, with D possibly being TRBD1 (5 bases). The V gene's germline CDR1 is MNHEY and CDR2 SMNVEV (reference sequence). This CDR3 is built from 15 residues. V was pared by 2 bases and J by 4 bases, with 15 bases between. The DNA for the CDR3 is TGTGCCAGCAGTTTACAGGGTAACTTAAGGTACGAGCAGTACTTC. This encodes CASSLQGNLRYEQYF.

The rearrangement links TRBV28 to TRBJ2-7, with TRBD2 identical over 10 bases. J gave up 2 bases and V 6 bases, and 7 bases lay outside the gene matches. Per the germline V gene, CDR1 is MDHEN and CDR2 is SYDVKM. This CDR3 comprises 15 residues. The CDR3 sequence is CASRRPSGRAYEQYF. In DNA, the CDR3 is TGTGCCAGCAGACGACCTAGCGGGAGAGCCTACGAGCAGTACTTC.

The V gene is TRBV11-2, the J gene TRBJ2-7; no clear D gene. There are 13 residues in the CDR3. From germline, CDR1 is SGHAT and CDR2 FQNNGV. Trimming cost V 1 base and J 4 bases, with 8 bases left between them. This chain's CDR3 is CASSLVSSYEQYF. CDR3 bases: TGTGCCAGCAGCTTAGTGAGTAGTTACGAGCAGTACTTC.

This clone was counted a few times. This CDR3 is CASRPDSNEQFF. DNA for the CDR3: TGTGCCAGCAGACCCGACTCCAATGAGCAGTTCTTC. This rearrangement joins TRBV5-4 to TRBJ2-1; unclear D gene. Germline V gene lookup returns CDR1 SGHNT and CDR2 YYREEE (reference sequence). V lost 5 bases to trimming and J lost 6 bases, with 9 bases between them. The CDR3 runs 12 residues.

V gene TRBV27 combines with J gene TRBJ2-1, with D perhaps TRBD2 (5 bases). The CDR3 contains 14 residues. Germline CDR1 MNHEY, CDR2 SMNVEV (reference sequence). Trimming took 6 bases from V and 2 from J, leaving 11 bases between them. CDR3 coding DNA: TGTGCCAGCAGAGCTAGCAGAACCTACAATGAGCAGTTCTTC. Translating it yields CASRASRTYNEQFF.

The chain recombines TRBV18 with TRBJ2-1; 8 bases are a match to TRBD1. V lost 6 bases to trimming and J lost 6 bases; unmatched junction nucleotides: 10. The germline gives CDR1 KGHSH, CDR2 LQKENI. The length of the CDR3 is 15 residues. CDR3 nucleotide sequence: TGTGCCAGCTCGCCAGGGGGCGAGGGGAGCAATGAGCAGTTCTTC. This sequence encodes CASSPGGEGSNEQFF.

This chain joins TRBV28 and TRBJ1-2; no clear D gene. V shed 6 bases and J shed 8 bases, with 13 bases lying between them. Germline V gene data show CDR1 as MDHEN and CDR2 as SYDVKM. CDR3 length equals 12 residues. Written as DNA, the CDR3 is TGTGCCAGCAGACAACCTCCCTCGGGCTACACCTTC. It yields the protein CASRQPPSGYTF.

The chain recombines TRBV18 with TRBJ2-1, with 7 bases matching TRBD1. Trimming took 2 bases from V and 6 from J; bases not matched to a gene: 7. Germline values: CDR1 KGHSH, CDR2 LQKENI. The CDR3 extends over 15 amino acids. The CDR3 nucleotides are TGTGCCAGCTCACCATCGCAGGGGGTGGGCAATGAGCAGTTCTTC. Translating it yields CASSPSQGVGNEQFF.

V usage is TRBV18 and J usage is TRBJ1-4; 10 nucleotides match TRBD1. The CDR3 loop spans 19 amino acids. Germline assignment: CDR1 KGHSH and CDR2 LQKENI. J gave up 1 base and V 5 bases, and 13 bases lay outside the gene matches. In nucleotides, the CDR3 is TGTGCCAGCTCAGCCCGGCGGGACAGGGGATATCAAACTAATGAAAAACTGTTTTTT. It encodes CASSARRDRGYQTNEKLFF.

This rearrangement joins TRBV4-2 to TRBJ2-5; D call uncertain. CDR1 and CDR2 from the germline V gene are LGHNA and YNFKEQ. V was shortened by 7 bases and J by 2 bases, with 11 bases between the two germline ends. The CDR3 contains 13 residues. CDR3 in DNA: TGTGCCAGCACCAGCGTTGGTCAAGAGACCCAGTACTTC. Translation gives CASTSVGQETQYF.

The chain has TRBV11-3 and TRBJ2-2; tentatively, D is TRBD2 (7 bases). Germline V gene data show CDR1 as SGHNT and CDR2 as YENEEA. This CDR3 has 16 residues. V lost 0 bases and J lost 9, with 17 bases in between. CDR3 DNA: TGTGCCAGCAGCTTAGAGGGGGGGGCCCCTCCCAGGGAGCTGTTTTTT. Translation: CASSLEGGAPPRELFF.

The V and J genes are TRBV5-6 and TRBJ1-4; maybe TRBD1 (5 bases). Between the trimmed V and J ends, which lost 0 bases and 2 bases, there was a span of 8 bases. Germline loops: CDR1 SGHDT, CDR2 YYEEEE. The CDR3 has 15 residues. CDR3 in amino acids: CASSLAGTTNEKLFF. The CDR3 DNA sequence: TGTGCCAGCAGCTTGGCGGGGACTACTAATGAAAAACTGTTTTTT.

This clone was detected a few times. The chain couples TRBV29-1 to TRBJ2-1, with 10 bases aligning to TRBD1. CDR1 SQVTM and CDR2 ANQGSEA come from the germline V gene. Trimming cost V 6 bases and J 6 bases; bases outside gene matches: 8. This CDR3 has 14 amino acids. The CDR3, as DNA: TGCAGCGTGGTGGGACAGGGGACAAGCAATGAGCAGTTCTTC. This sequence encodes CSVVGQGTSNEQFF.

This clone occurred once. V usage is TRBV28 and J usage is TRBJ1-2, with no clear D. The germline CDR1 and CDR2 sequences are MDHEN and SYDVKM. Trimming removed 8 bases at V and 6 bases at J, with 10 bases between. The CDR3 is 11 residues long. The DNA for the CDR3 is TGTGCCAGCCTACTAGGGAATGGCTACACCTTC. Amino acid sequence: CASLLGNGYTF.

V and J are TRBV6-2 or TRBV6-3 and TRBJ1-5, with no clear D. V was clipped by 3 bases and J by 2 bases, with 14 bases between them. CDR3 length equals 16 residues. In germline, CDR1 is MNHEY, CDR2 SVGEGT. Here the CDR3 reads CASSYYGEGRNQPQHF. CDR3 bases: TGTGCCAGCAGTTATTACGGGGAGGGCCGCAATCAGCCCCAGCATTTT.

The rearrangement joins TRBV9 to TRBJ2-3; 8 nucleotides align to TRBD2. The CDR3 length is 14 residues. V dropped 4 bases and J dropped 4; count of bases not matched to a gene: 5. The germline V gene has CDR1 SGDLS and CDR2 YYNGEE. The CDR3 region is CASSSGSAADTQYF. CDR3 coding DNA: TGTGCCAGCAGCAGCGGGAGTGCGGCAGATACGCAGTATTTT.

This clone was recorded only once. This sequence joins TRBV5-6 and TRBJ1-2; 12 bases line up with TRBD1. Germline loops: CDR1 SGHDT, CDR2 YYEEEE. The CDR3 is made up of 14 amino acids. The ends lost 2 bases at V and 7 bases at J; junction bases unmatched: 3. The CDR3 is CASSFPGQGAGYTF. DNA of the CDR3: TGTGCCAGCAGCTTCCCGGGACAGGGGGCTGGCTACACCTTC. Together with reference TRBV5-6 and TRBJ1-2, the CDR3 gives the full variable domain: DAGVTQSPTHLIKTRGQQVTLRCSPKSGHDTVSWYQQALGQGPQFIFQYYEEEERQRGNFPDRFSGHQFPNYSSELNVNALLLGDSALYLCASSFPGQGAGYTFGSGTRLTVV.

The chain combines TRBV18 with TRBJ2-7; maybe TRBD1 (6 bases). Per germline, CDR1 KGHSH and CDR2 LQKENI. V was clipped by 2 bases and J by 3 bases, with 14 bases between them. This CDR3 comprises 15 residues. The CDR3, as DNA: TGTGCCAGCTCACCATCCGGGACAAAGGGCTACGAGCAGTACTTC. Translation gives CASSPSGTKGYEQYF.

For the CDR3, the DNA is TGTGCCAGTGGGGGGGCCCAAGAGACCCAGTACTTC. Translated, it gives CASGGAQETQYF. The chain carries TRBV7-9 and TRBJ2-5; D is perhaps TRBD2 (7 bases). The germline gives CDR1 SEHNR, CDR2 FQNEAQ (reference sequence). The length of the CDR3 is 12 residues. The germline V and J ends were trimmed by 9 bases and 1 base, with 9 bases remaining between them. Drawing the rest from reference TRBV7-9 and TRBJ2-5, the complete variable domain is DTGVSQNPRHKITKRGQNVTFRCDPISEHNRLYWYRQTLGQGPEFLTYFQNEAQLEKSRLLSDRFSAERPKGSFSTLEIQRTEQGDSAMYLCASGGAQETQYFGPGTRLLVL.

The chain recombines TRBV7-2 with TRBJ2-1, with 12 nucleotides matching TRBD2. CDR1 and CDR2 (germline): SGHTA, FQGNSA. V gave up 3 bases and J gave up 4 bases; unmatched junction bases: 4. CDR3 length: 16 residues. The CDR3 region has the DNA TGTGCCAGCAGCTTCTCTAGCGGGGGGGCTTACAATGAGCAGTTCTTC. Protein product: CASSFSSGGAYNEQFF.

This clone has a single count. This chain connects TRBV30 to TRBJ1-6, with D tentatively TRBD1 (5 bases). The V and J ends lost 1 base and 9 bases respectively, with 16 bases between them. Germline lookup yields CDR1 GTSNPN and CDR2 SVGIG (reference sequence). The CDR3 loop spans 15 amino acids. CDR3 sequence (DNA): TGTGCCTGGAGTGATCGGCAGGGTAGGAGTTCACCCCTCCACTTT. Translated, it gives CAWSDRQGRSSPLHF.

The chain recombines TRBV30 with TRBJ2-4; D gene ambiguous. V was clipped by 4 bases and J by 1 base, with 20 bases between them. Germline V gives CDR1 GTSNPN, CDR2 SVGIG (reference sequence). The CDR3 runs to 17 residues. The CDR3 here is CAWIPTGLAGAKNIQYF. DNA of the CDR3: TGTGCCTGGATTCCCACGGGTCTGGCCGGGGCCAAAAACATTCAGTACTTC.

The chain combines TRBV28 with TRBJ1-2, with 7 positions matching TRBD1. This CDR3 is built from 14 residues. Trimming cost V 2 bases and J 8 bases; bases outside gene matches: 8. In germline, CDR1 is MDHEN, CDR2 SYDVKM. The chain's CDR3 is CASSLGWRGRGYTF. CDR3 bases: TGTGCCAGCAGTTTAGGGTGGAGGGGGCGGGGCTACACCTTC.

The chain couples TRBV18 to TRBJ2-2, with TRBD1 identical over 8 bases. Germline V gene lookup returns CDR1 KGHSH and CDR2 LQKENI. There are 15 residues in the CDR3. The V and J ends lost 5 bases and 1 base, in that order; junction bases with no gene match: 3. CDR3 sequence reads: CASSKGQGNTGELFF. The CDR3 DNA reads as TGTGCCAGCTCAAAAGGACAGGGGAACACCGGGGAGCTGTTTTTT. Looking up the rest from reference TRBV18 and TRBJ2-2 gives the full variable domain: NAGVMQNPRHLVRRRGQEARLRCSPMKGHSHVYWYRQLPEEGLKFMVYLQKENIIDESGMPKERFSAEFPKEGPSILRIQQVVRGDSAAYFCASSKGQGNTGELFFGEGSRLTVL.

The CDR3 coding sequence is TGCGCCAGCAGCCGCCTGGGCACCCAGGGGTACACAGATACGCAGTATTTT. It translates to CASSRLGTQGYTDTQYF. The genes are TRBV5-1 and TRBJ2-3, with D possibly being TRBD1 (6 bases). Trimming took off 4 bases at V and 2 bases at J, with 20 bases between the two ends. Germline V gene lookup returns CDR1 SGHRS and CDR2 YFSETQ. The CDR3 totals 17 residues.

The chain carries TRBV19 and TRBJ2-7; TRBD2 agrees at 13 bases. Germline V lookup: CDR1 LNHDA, CDR2 SQIVND (reference sequence). CDR3 length equals 14 residues. J was trimmed by 4 bases and V by 4 bases; bases with no gene match: 1. The CDR3 loop reads CASSTLAGGYEQYF. CDR3 DNA: TGTGCCAGTAGTACACTAGCGGGAGGGTACGAGCAGTACTTC.

V and J are TRBV3-1 (or the pseudogene TRBV3-2) and TRBJ2-3; TRBD2 might be the D (6 bases). The V and J ends lost 3 bases and 1 base respectively, with 14 bases between them. Germline CDR1 is LGHDT and CDR2 is YNNKEL (reference sequence). The CDR3 spans 16 residues. The CDR3 nucleotides are TGTGCCAGCAGCCAGCTAGACGGGAGCCGCACAGATACGCAGTATTTT. Amino acids: CASSQLDGSRTDTQYF.

This clone was seen a few times. The genes are TRBV6-5 and TRBJ2-1, with D perhaps TRBD1 (6 bases). This CDR3 contains 12 residues. The germline gives CDR1 MNHEY, CDR2 SVGAGI. Between the trimmed V and J ends, which lost 11 bases and 5 bases, there was a span of 13 bases. In nucleotides, the CDR3 is TGTGCCGGCGGACAGTTCCACAATGAGCAGTTCTTC. This gives the protein CAGGQFHNEQFF.

The CDR3 DNA sequence: TGTGCCAGCAGAATGGGGGGATACTCTGGAAACACCATATATTTT. This sequence encodes CASRMGGYSGNTIYF. The chain carries TRBV6-5 and TRBJ1-3; TRBD1 might be the D (5 bases). The CDR3 is 15 amino acids. The germline V and J ends were trimmed by 6 bases and 0 bases, with 12 bases remaining between them. Germline V gene lookup returns CDR1 MNHEY and CDR2 SVGAGI.

V is TRBV2 and J is TRBJ2-5; the D gene is possibly TRBD2 (5 bases). CDR1 and CDR2 (germline): SNHLY, FYNNEI. The ends were cut back, 4 bases at V and 4 bases at J, with 16 bases in the middle. This CDR3 contains 15 residues. CDR3 DNA sequence: TGTGCCAGCAGTGGAAACCTAGGAGGTCGAGAGACCCAGTACTTC. Amino acid sequence: CASSGNLGGRETQYF.